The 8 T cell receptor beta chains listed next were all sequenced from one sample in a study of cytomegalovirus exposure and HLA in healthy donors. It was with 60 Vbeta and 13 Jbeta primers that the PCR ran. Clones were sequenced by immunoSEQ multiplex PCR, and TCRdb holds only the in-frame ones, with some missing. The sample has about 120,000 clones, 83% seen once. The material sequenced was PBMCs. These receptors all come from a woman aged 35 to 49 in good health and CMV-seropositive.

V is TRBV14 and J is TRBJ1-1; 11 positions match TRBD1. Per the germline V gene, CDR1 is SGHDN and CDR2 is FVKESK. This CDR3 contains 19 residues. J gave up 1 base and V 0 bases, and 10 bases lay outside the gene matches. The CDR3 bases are TGTGCCAGCAGCCAAGATTGGCTGGACAGGGGGCTTTGGAACACTGAAGCTTTCTTT. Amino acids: CASSQDWLDRGLWNTEAFF.

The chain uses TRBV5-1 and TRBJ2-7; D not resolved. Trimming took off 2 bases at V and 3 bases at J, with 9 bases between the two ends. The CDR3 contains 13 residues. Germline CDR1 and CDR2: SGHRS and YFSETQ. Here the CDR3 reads CASSFVTGYEQYF. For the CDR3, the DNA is TGCGCCAGCAGCTTCGTAACTGGCTACGAGCAGTACTTC.

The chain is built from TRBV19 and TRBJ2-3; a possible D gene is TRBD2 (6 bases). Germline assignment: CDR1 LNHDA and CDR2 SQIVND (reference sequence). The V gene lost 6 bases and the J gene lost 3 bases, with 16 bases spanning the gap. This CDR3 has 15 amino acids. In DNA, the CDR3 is TGTGCCAGTAGCCTCCCCCGGGAGATTACAGATACGCAGTATTTT. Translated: CASSLPREITDTQYF.

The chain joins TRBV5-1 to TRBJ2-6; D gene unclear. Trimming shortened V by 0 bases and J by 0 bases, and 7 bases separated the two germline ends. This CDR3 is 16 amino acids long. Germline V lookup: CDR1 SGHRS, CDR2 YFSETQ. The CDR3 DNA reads TGCGCCAGCAGCTTGGTTGCGTTCTCTGGGGCCAACGTCCTGACTTTC. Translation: CASSLVAFSGANVLTF.

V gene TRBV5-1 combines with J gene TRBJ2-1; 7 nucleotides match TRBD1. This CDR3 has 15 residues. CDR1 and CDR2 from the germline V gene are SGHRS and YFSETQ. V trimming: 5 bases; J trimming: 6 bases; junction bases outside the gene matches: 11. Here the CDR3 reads CASSRRQGIGNEQFF. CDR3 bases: TGCGCCAGCAGTCGCCGACAGGGTATCGGCAATGAGCAGTTCTTC.

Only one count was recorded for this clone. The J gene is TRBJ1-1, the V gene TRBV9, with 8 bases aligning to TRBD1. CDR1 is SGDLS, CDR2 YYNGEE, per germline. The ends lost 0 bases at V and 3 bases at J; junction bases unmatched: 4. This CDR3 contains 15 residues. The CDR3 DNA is TGTGCCAGCAGCGTAGGCACAGGGGGTCACACTGAAGCTTTCTTT. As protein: CASSVGTGGHTEAFF.

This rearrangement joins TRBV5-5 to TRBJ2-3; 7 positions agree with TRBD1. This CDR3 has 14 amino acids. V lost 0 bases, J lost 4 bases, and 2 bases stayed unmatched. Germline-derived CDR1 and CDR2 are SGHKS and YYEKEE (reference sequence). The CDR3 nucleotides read TGTGCCAGCAGCTTGGAGGGGGCGGCAGATACGCAGTATTTT. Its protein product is CASSLEGAADTQYF.

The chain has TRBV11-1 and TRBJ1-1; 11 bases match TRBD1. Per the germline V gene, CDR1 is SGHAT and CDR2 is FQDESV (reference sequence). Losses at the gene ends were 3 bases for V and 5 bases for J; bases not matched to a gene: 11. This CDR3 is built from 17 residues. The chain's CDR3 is CASSFNFLGQGGTEAFF. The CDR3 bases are TGTGCCAGCAGCTTTAATTTCCTGGGACAGGGGGGGACTGAAGCTTTCTTT. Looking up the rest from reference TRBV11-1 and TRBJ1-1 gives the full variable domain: EAEVAQSPRYKITEKSQAVAFWCDPISGHATLYWYRQILGQGPELLVQFQDESVVDDSQLPKDRFSAERLKGVDSTLKIQPAELGDSAMYLCASSFNFLGQGGTEAFFGQGTRLTVV.